The rows below give T cell receptor beta chains drawn from one sample of a study of early T cells in non-severe SARS-CoV-2 infection. TCRdb processed the 5' RACE reads anew with MiXCR; each CDR3 protein has one entry. The data show some 57,000 distinct CDR3 sequences, about 10% seen once. Sequenced input: whole blood. Source of these receptors: an adult who was a healthcare worker with PCR-confirmed SARS-CoV-2 infection or an uninfected control (not recorded which). Each CDR3 is given with its conserved first and last residue. The D gene is left open where the match is weak. Only some rows state a clone size, as once, few, many or a class for expanded clones.

v_call: TRBV20-1
clone_size: -
j_call: TRBJ1-6
d_call: TRBD1
cdr3_aa: CSARDPQGAKSPLHF
cdr3_nt: TGCAGTGCTAGAGACCCACAGGGGGCAAAGTCACCCCTCCACTTT

v_call: TRBV2
clone_size: many
j_call: TRBJ2-7
d_call: -
cdr3_aa: CANRPISSYEQYF
cdr3_nt: TGTGCCAATAGGCCAATTAGCTCCTACGAGCAGTACTTC

v_call: TRBV7-2
clone_size: few
j_call: TRBJ2-2
d_call: TRBD2
cdr3_aa: CASSWPGLAGSGELFF
cdr3_nt: TGTGCCAGCAGCTGGCCGGGACTAGCCGGTTCCGGGGAGCTGTTTTTT

v_call: TRBV12-3/TRBV12-4
clone_size: many
j_call: TRBJ2-7
d_call: -
cdr3_aa: CATQPGYGGEQYF
cdr3_nt: TGTGCCACCCAACCTGGGTATGGGGGTGAGCAGTACTTC

v_call: TRBV29-1
clone_size: -
j_call: TRBJ2-5
d_call: TRBD1
cdr3_aa: CSAQDRGETQYF
cdr3_nt: TGCAGCGCACAGGACAGGGGAGAGACCCAGTACTTC

v_call: TRBV10-3
clone_size: -
j_call: TRBJ1-5
d_call: TRBD1
cdr3_aa: CAIGDRGNQPQHF
cdr3_nt: TGTGCCATCGGTGACAGGGGCAATCAGCCCCAGCATTTT

v_call: TRBV20-1
clone_size: -
j_call: TRBJ2-1
d_call: -
cdr3_aa: CSGKESSYNEQFF
cdr3_nt: TGCAGTGGGAAGGAGAGCTCCTACAATGAGCAGTTCTTC

v_call: TRBV12-3/TRBV12-4
clone_size: few
j_call: TRBJ1-2
d_call: -
cdr3_aa: CASSTRVSYTF
cdr3_nt: TGTGCCAGCAGCACCCGAGTCTCGTACACCTTC

v_call: TRBV7-6
clone_size: many
j_call: TRBJ2-5
d_call: TRBD2
cdr3_aa: CASSLVPSGGRETQYF
cdr3_nt: TGTGCCAGCAGCTTAGTGCCTAGCGGGGGACGAGAGACCCAGTACTTC

v_call: TRBV20-1
clone_size: few
j_call: TRBJ2-1
d_call: TRBD2
cdr3_aa: CSARPSGPEFF
cdr3_nt: TGCAGTGCTAGACCTAGCGGTCCGGAATTCTTC

v_call: TRBV20-1
clone_size: many
j_call: TRBJ2-1
d_call: TRBD2
cdr3_aa: CSARGLAGDSNEQFF
cdr3_nt: TGCAGTGCTAGAGGTCTAGCGGGAGATTCAAATGAGCAGTTCTTC

v_call: TRBV9
clone_size: few
j_call: TRBJ2-4
d_call: -
cdr3_aa: CASSVEKGPNIQYF
cdr3_nt: TGTGCCAGCAGCGTAGAGAAGGGGCCGAACATTCAGTACTTC

v_call: TRBV7-2
clone_size: many
j_call: TRBJ2-7
d_call: -
cdr3_aa: CASSFGQRTSEQYF
cdr3_nt: TGTGCCAGCAGCTTTGGGCAGAGGACCTCCGAGCAGTACTTC

v_call: TRBV3-1
clone_size: -
j_call: TRBJ2-7
d_call: TRBD2
cdr3_aa: CASSRLAGGYEQNF
cdr3_nt: TGTGCCAGCAGCCGACTAGCGGGGGGCTACGAGCAGAACTTC

v_call: TRBV9
clone_size: many
j_call: TRBJ2-3
d_call: -
cdr3_aa: CASSALDTQYF
cdr3_nt: TGTGCCAGCAGCGCTCTAGATACGCAGTATTTT

v_call: TRBV5-1
clone_size: -
j_call: TRBJ2-1
d_call: -
cdr3_aa: CASSLKGPDNEQFF
cdr3_nt: TGCGCCAGCAGCTTGAAGGGGCCCGATAATGAGCAGTTCTTC

v_call: TRBV7-2
clone_size: many
j_call: TRBJ1-5
d_call: -
cdr3_aa: CASSSGGGYQPQHF
cdr3_nt: TGTGCCAGCAGCTCCGGGGGCGGCTATCAGCCCCAGCATTTT

v_call: TRBV7-8
clone_size: many
j_call: TRBJ2-7
d_call: -
cdr3_aa: CASSTSFGPHYEQYF
cdr3_nt: TGTGCCAGCAGCACTTCGTTTGGCCCCCACTACGAGCAGTACTTC

v_call: TRBV6-1
clone_size: many
j_call: TRBJ2-7
d_call: -
cdr3_aa: CASSERYVPYEQYF
cdr3_nt: TGTGCCAGCAGTGAAAGATACGTACCCTACGAGCAGTACTTC

v_call: TRBV29-1
clone_size: few
j_call: TRBJ2-7
d_call: TRBD1
cdr3_aa: CSVEGGDRAYEQYF
cdr3_nt: TGCAGCGTTGAAGGGGGGGACAGGGCCTACGAGCAGTACTTC

v_call: TRBV29-1
clone_size: many
j_call: TRBJ2-5
d_call: TRBD1
cdr3_aa: CSAGPGQGETQYF
cdr3_nt: TGCAGCGCCGGCCCGGGACAGGGAGAGACCCAGTACTTC

v_call: TRBV29-1
clone_size: -
j_call: TRBJ2-4
d_call: TRBD2
cdr3_aa: CSVESMTSNIQYF
cdr3_nt: TGCAGCGTTGAATCGATGACTAGCAACATTCAGTACTTC

v_call: TRBV2
clone_size: many
j_call: TRBJ2-3
d_call: -
cdr3_aa: CASTGLAASTDTQYF
cdr3_nt: TGTGCCAGCACCGGATTAGCGGCTAGCACAGATACGCAGTATTTT

v_call: TRBV29-1
clone_size: -
j_call: TRBJ2-5
d_call: TRBD1
cdr3_aa: CSTLQGAETQYF
cdr3_nt: TGCAGCACCCTACAGGGGGCAGAGACCCAGTACTTC

v_call: TRBV5-4
clone_size: few
j_call: TRBJ2-2
d_call: TRBD1
cdr3_aa: CASSLPQGAGNTGELFF
cdr3_nt: TGTGCCAGCAGCTTACCCCAGGGGGCTGGAAACACCGGGGAGCTGTTTTTT

v_call: TRBV18
clone_size: few
j_call: TRBJ2-3
d_call: TRBD2
cdr3_aa: CASSPQGLGADTQYF
cdr3_nt: TGTGCCAGCTCACCTCAAGGACTAGGGGCAGATACGCAGTATTTT

v_call: TRBV3-1
clone_size: -
j_call: TRBJ2-3
d_call: -
cdr3_aa: CASSQTNTQYF
cdr3_nt: TGTGCCAGCAGCCAAACAAATACGCAGTATTTT

v_call: TRBV9
clone_size: -
j_call: TRBJ2-7
d_call: TRBD1
cdr3_aa: CASSVTETGHEQYF
cdr3_nt: TGTGCCAGCAGCGTGACGGAGACAGGGCACGAGCAGTACTTC

v_call: TRBV5-4
clone_size: -
j_call: TRBJ2-3
d_call: -
cdr3_aa: CASSPPLRADTQYF
cdr3_nt: TGTGCCAGCAGCCCACCCCTCCGGGCAGATACGCAGTATTTT

v_call: TRBV7-9
clone_size: many
j_call: TRBJ1-6
d_call: -
cdr3_aa: CASSPSYNSPLHF
cdr3_nt: TGTGCCAGCTCCCCCTCCTATAATTCACCCCTCCACTTT